This T cell receptor (beta chain) stems from a study of blood T cell repertoires in COVID-19. The wider study: Acute and convalescent COVID-19 specimens originated in the United States, Italy and Spain. T cells, B-cell-depleted T cells, or PBMCs provided the cDNA or gDNA that served as material.

Original processing methods: Amplifying reference gene primers gave estimates of nucleated cell counts. The repertoire was sequenced with immunoSEQ multiplex PCR; TCRdb's copy has only in-frame clones and lacks some. V and J calls and clone size come straight from that table; D and trimming were deduced from the DNA. The sample carries tens of thousands of clones, 88% recorded once. The CDR3 extends over 14 amino acids. Germline CDR1 reads LNHDA; CDR2 reads SQIVND (reference sequence). Trimming removed 8 bases from V and 3 bases from J; junction bases left unmatched: 6. This clone was counted between two and nine times.

The chain links TRBV19 to TRBJ1-5; 8 nucleotides align to TRBD1. This TCR derives from a woman aged 80 or over with acute or convalescent COVID-19. Material: peripheral blood. CDR3 nucleotide sequence: TGTGCCAGTCGAACAGGGGGACCCAATCAGCCCCAGCATTTT. Residues: CASRTGGPNQPQHF.